This TCR beta chain was identified in a study of CD8 T cells in ankylosing spondylitis. Findings of the study overall: Clones tied to disease were said to be significantly enriched in matched ankylosing spondylitis synovial fluid.

This clonotype was counted only a few times. The antigen remains unidentified. V shed 5 bases, J shed 9 bases, and the junction held 6 bases outside the gene matches. The CDR3 loop spans 13 amino acids. The germline CDR1 and CDR2 sequences are SGHAT and FQNNGV. TCRdb reprocessed the 5' RACE reads with MiXCR, giving one entry per CDR3 protein. The data contain 200,000 to 300,000 distinct CDR3 sequences, 8% to 11% of them singletons. The clonotype comes from a male donor with ankylosing spondylitis or in good health (not recorded which). Sequencing used blood, either unsorted or a sorted T cell fraction (not recorded which). The chain joins TRBV11-2 to TRBJ1-3; 8 nucleotides line up with TRBD1. The CDR3 DNA reads TGTGCCAGCAGCGCGGACAGGGCGGCCACCATATATTTT. Protein sequence: CASSADRAATIYF.